This T cell receptor (beta chain) originates from a study of blood T cells in healthy people across ages (dated by TCRdb to the mid-2010s). Context from the whole study: In model experiments, roughly one uniquely barcoded TCR beta cDNA molecule per two T cells was captured by template switching. Using deep sequencing normalized with unique cDNA molecular identifiers, the study measured how TCR beta repertoire diversity changes with age. Four age groups were formed from the donors: young (average roughly 15 years), middle-aged (approximately 40), aged (62) and long-lived (approximately 78). Two additional independent replicas of 1 million unique cDNA reads from the same blood draw were analyzed for two donors (one aged 18 to 30 and one aged 80 or older). Here is what the overall study found, with its caveats: As age increased, observed TCR beta diversity per million T cells dropped in a roughly linear way, and a significant reduction was already evident by age 40. Conclusive comparison of naive and antigen-experienced compartments was prevented by the profiling of bulk unsorted PBMCs. There was a strong correlation between observed TCR beta diversity and the percentage of naive T cells measured by flow cytometry. Because donor CMV infection status was unknown, age-related changes in expanded clonotypes were potentially confounded. Compared with the aged group, the long-lived group had more naive CD4+ T cells, fewer expanded clones and increased TCR diversity, a pattern suggesting age selection. Estimates of total diversity from one million sequenced T cells were regarded as lower bounds and underestimates.

The donors were roughly 40 Caucasian individuals from Russia, aged roughly 6 to 100 years, who were systemically healthy. Around 9.8 milliliters of peripheral blood were collected from each donor into EDTA-treated Vacutainer tubes. Ficoll-Paque density-gradient centrifugation was used to isolate PBMCs, with at least 6.5 million obtained per sample. Total RNA was extracted from PBMCs with Trizol reagent, with at least 6 micrograms obtained per sample. Naive CD45RAhigh/CD27high T cell percentages were measured by flow cytometry on a PBMC aliquot from every donor. The library relied on 5' RACE. The sample was run on an Illumina HiSeq 2500. A second PCR of about 6 to 11 cycles was performed with a sample-barcoded 5' primer and a J-beta primer mix. Each TCR beta cDNA molecule received a unique molecular identifier from a template-switch 5' adaptor carrying 12 random nucleotides. At least 2.5 million CDR3-containing paired-end reads were obtained from each sample. First-strand cDNA synthesis was performed from all RNA using the Mint cDNA synthesis kit, with priming by a TRBC-specific oligonucleotide. Following uracil-DNA glycosylase treatment, a first 18-cycle PCR with universal primers M1SS and BC2_uni_R was performed on all cDNA. Per the original workflow: For normalization, 1 million high-quality reads were randomly selected from each sample, with every read carrying a distinct molecular identifier. Reads with shared molecular identifiers were discarded instead of being binned into consensus sequences. CDR3 identification, clonotype clustering and error correction used MiTCR with a Q25 quality threshold and the strictest error-elimination algorithm. Lower-bound total TCR beta diversity was estimated with a nonparametric unseen species model using Euler transformation. Starting from the raw public reads, TCRdb applied fastp trimming at Q25, assembled clones with MiXCR and retained in-frame beta chains. Rows merge per CDR3 protein into single entries with the most common DNA and genes. These V and J calls derive from TCRdb rather than the authors' analysis. For this sample the table gives roughly 1,000,000 distinct CDR3 sequences, of which approximately 26% were detected only once. The ten largest make up approximately 0.75% of the sample.

In this sample, this clonotype turned up a few times. It has no known antigen specificity. No much larger clone exists at a distance of one base, and base qualities are not known. From its cysteine to its phenylalanine, the CDR3 spans 14 amino acids. The read is trimmed to its CDR3 DNA, 42 bases read in frame from base 1. For CDR1 and CDR2, the germline V gene lists ENHRY and SYGVKD. These sequences were also reported in another study, on T cells of mothers and their children. Per that second paper: Nine systemically healthy Caucasian individuals, comprising three mothers and their six children, were included as donors. cDNA synthesis used all of the extracted RNA, with roughly 1.6 ug of RNA in each 15 ul reaction. In the second PCR, the M1S primer introduced both the sample barcodes and 2-4 random nucleotides. Each mother yielded over 8.5 million TCR beta CDR3 reads and each child roughly 2.9 million reads. Thymic selection similarly shapes TCR recombination output in related and unrelated pairs, with minor effect from inherited differences. Normalized repertoire overlap was always found to be slightly, but never significantly, higher in related mother-child pairs than in unrelated mother-child pairs. Persistent microchimeric T cell clones were not detected, at a sensitivity of approximately 98 clones per million clonotypes. The study used deep NGS to compare TCR beta repertoires of mothers and children, seeking features distinguishing related mother-child pairs from unrelated individuals. Mothers averaged approximately 40 +/- 4 years of age and children averaged around 10 +/- 4 years. After adapter ligation with NEBNext reagents, the libraries were sequenced on Illumina HiSeq 2000 with 100+100 nt paired-end reads. To prevent cross-contamination, the mother and child libraries were prepared one month apart and sequenced in separate runs. For each donor, somewhere between about 450,000 and 2,200,000 distinct TCR beta clonotypes were identified. Naive TCR beta clonotypes were estimated from low-frequency clonotypes matched to each donor's FACS-determined naive share, without sorting.

The receptor's source is a girl aged 2 to 10 in good health. Sequences were obtained from blood. The chain is assembled from TRBV10-3 and TRBJ2-1, and the D gene may be TRBD1, 5 bases matching. The tail of the sequence fits TRBJ2-7 better, so the J call may be wrong. CDR3 reads: CAVLDSTKYYEQYF. The nucleotide sequence reads TGTGCCGTCTTAGACAGCACGAAATACTACGAGCAGTACTTC.